One sample yielded the 26 T cell receptor beta chains listed below, sequenced in a study of control samples from healthy donors and cancer patients. The repertoire was sequenced with immunoSEQ multiplex PCR; TCRdb's copy has only in-frame clones and lacks some. The data hold under 150,000 clones, with 85% to 90% observed a single time. The material sequenced was PBMCs. The receptors come from a man aged 45-65 years with head and neck cancer.

The CDR3 bases are TGTGCCAGCAGCTTATCGGGGGCCGACTATGGCTACACCTTC. Protein product: CASSLSGADYGYTF. The chain recombines TRBV7-9 with TRBJ1-2; D perhaps matches TRBD1 (6 bases). Looked up from germline, CDR1 is SEHNR and CDR2 is FQNEAQ (reference sequence). Between the trimmed V and J ends, which lost 2 bases and 3 bases, there was a span of 10 bases. There are 14 residues in the CDR3. Filled out from reference TRBV7-9 and TRBJ1-2, the complete variable domain reads DTGVSQNPRHKITKRGQNVTFRCDPISEHNRLYWYRQTLGQGPEFLTYFQNEAQLEKSRLLSDRFSAERPKGSFSTLEIQRTEQGDSAMYLCASSLSGADYGYTFGSGTRLTVV.

This chain joins TRBV2 and TRBJ2-7; maybe TRBD2 (6 bases). In germline, CDR1 is SNHLY, CDR2 FYNNEI. V was cut by 7 bases and J by 0 bases, with 10 bases left in between. CDR3 size: 13 residues. CDR3: CASMAGSSYEQYF. The CDR3 nucleotides read TGTGCCAGCATGGCGGGGAGCTCCTACGAGCAGTACTTC.

The chain's CDR3 is CASSIDVLETQYF. CDR3 DNA sequence: TGTGCCAGTAGTATAGATGTTTTGGAGACCCAGTACTTC. The chain carries TRBV19 and TRBJ2-5, with D unclear. Looked up from germline, CDR1 is LNHDA and CDR2 is SQIVND (reference sequence). The CDR3 is 13 amino acids. Trimming cost V 0 bases and J 5 bases, with 7 bases left between them.

This clone has just a few counts. This chain links TRBV6-6 with TRBJ2-1, with D unclear. Germline-derived CDR1 and CDR2 are MNHNY and SVGAGI (reference sequence). V was shortened by 4 bases and J by 5 bases, with 9 bases between the two germline ends. This CDR3 spans 13 amino acids. CDR3 bases: TGTGCCAGCAGTTCCAACGGCGACAATGAGCAGTTCTTC. Its protein is CASSSNGDNEQFF.

V is TRBV3-1 (or the pseudogene TRBV3-2) and J is TRBJ1-3; D is uncertain. This CDR3 comprises 16 residues. Germline-derived CDR1 and CDR2 are LGHDT and YNNKEL (reference sequence). Trimming took off 4 bases at V and 0 bases at J, with 13 bases between the two ends. CDR3 sequence: CASSLLSGSSGNTIYF. CDR3 in DNA: TGTGCCAGCAGCCTTCTTTCAGGATCCTCTGGAAACACCATATATTTT.

This chain links TRBV28 with TRBJ2-7; tentatively, D is TRBD1 or TRBD2 (5 bases each). Germline CDR1 is MDHEN and CDR2 is SYDVKM. With 3 bases removed from V and 2 bases from J, the gap between germline ends came to 14 bases. The CDR3 has 15 amino acids. The CDR3 loop is CASSLPGTNTYEQYF. In DNA, the CDR3 is TGTGCCAGCAGTTTGCCAGGGACCAACACCTACGAGCAGTACTTC.

This chain uses TRBV11-3 with TRBJ1-6, with TRBD1 matching 7 bases. In germline, CDR1 is SGHNT, CDR2 YENEEA. After removal of 5 bases from V and 6 bases from J, the junction contained 4 bases not matched to a gene. CDR3 size: 14 residues. In nucleotides, the CDR3 is TGTGCCAGCAGCCGGGACAGCTTTAATTCACCCCTCCACTTT. Translating it yields CASSRDSFNSPLHF. Together with reference TRBV11-3 and TRBJ1-6, the CDR3 gives the full variable domain: EAGVVQSPRYKIIEKKQPVAFWCNPISGHNTLYWYLQNLGQGPELLIRYENEEAVDDSQLPKDRFSAERLKGVDSTLKIQPAELGDSAVYLCASSRDSFNSPLHFGNGTRLTVT.

The table lists this clone with a few counts. The chain employs TRBV5-1 and TRBJ1-1; D uncertain. The germline V gene encodes CDR1 SGHRS and CDR2 YFSETQ. The ends were cut back, 0 bases at V and 1 base at J, with 10 bases in the middle. The CDR3 totals 15 residues. The CDR3 spells CASSLAGSENTEAFF. CDR3 sequence (DNA): TGCGCCAGCAGCTTGGCGGGATCGGAGAACACTGAAGCTTTCTTT.

The CDR3 protein is CASSSSGTAQYEQYF. The CDR3 nucleotides are TGTGCCAGCAGCTCATCCGGGACAGCACAATACGAGCAGTACTTC. The chain uses TRBV11-2 and TRBJ2-7; 7 bases line up with TRBD1. The CDR3 is 15 residues long. V trimming: 4 bases; J trimming: 4 bases; junction bases outside the gene matches: 10. Germline V CDR1 and CDR2: SGHAT, FQNNGV.

CDR3 bases: TGTGCCAGCAGCCAAGATCGGGGCCTGGGTGAAGCTTTCTTT. Translated, it gives CASSQDRGLGEAFF. The rearrangement links TRBV3-1 (or the pseudogene TRBV3-2) to TRBJ1-1, with TRBD1 as a possible D gene (5 bases). Trimming pared 0 bases from V and 7 bases from J, leaving 12 bases between. This CDR3 contains 14 residues. Per the germline V gene, CDR1 is LGHDT and CDR2 is YNNKEL (reference sequence).

This sequence joins TRBV10-2 and TRBJ1-5, with D perhaps TRBD1 (5 bases). The CDR3 covers 14 residues. Trimming removed 2 bases from V and 7 bases from J, with 12 bases in between. In germline, CDR1 is WSHSY, CDR2 SAAADI. The DNA of the CDR3 is TGCGCCAGCAGTGAGCGTGGCAGGGCCCAGCCCCAGCATTTT. This translates into CASSERGRAQPQHF.

The chain is built from TRBV5-1 and TRBJ2-1; D is possibly TRBD2 (5 bases). V shed 4 bases and J shed 2 bases, with 16 bases lying between them. The CDR3 runs 16 residues. CDR1 and CDR2 (germline): SGHRS, YFSETQ. The CDR3 DNA sequence: TGCGCCAGCAGCGGTTCTGGAGGCGCGCCCTACAATGAGCAGTTCTTC. It codes for CASSGSGGAPYNEQFF.

This clone was recorded a few times. The chain carries TRBV7-9 and TRBJ1-5, with D possibly TRBD1 on 5 matching bases. Germline values: CDR1 SEHNR, CDR2 FQNEAQ (reference sequence). This CDR3 has 14 amino acids. Trimming left V 5 bases short and J 2 bases short, with 10 bases between. The DNA of the CDR3 is TGTGCCAGCAGCGGAGGAGGGGGCAATCAGCCCCAGCATTTT. It encodes CASSGGGGNQPQHF. The whole variable domain, filled in from reference TRBV7-9 and TRBJ1-5, reads DTGVSQNPRHKITKRGQNVTFRCDPISEHNRLYWYRQTLGQGPEFLTYFQNEAQLEKSRLLSDRFSAERPKGSFSTLEIQRTEQGDSAMYLCASSGGGGNQPQHFGDGTRLSIL.

The chain uses TRBV20-1 and TRBJ1-3, with 9 bases matching TRBD1. With V trimmed by 3 bases and J by 0 bases, 3 bases remained unmatched. CDR1 DFQATT and CDR2 SNEGSKA come from the germline V gene (reference sequence). This CDR3 has 15 amino acids. For the CDR3, the DNA is TGCAGTGCTAGTGGGGGACAGGGCTCTGGAAACACCATATATTTT. Translating it yields CSASGGQGSGNTIYF.

The J gene is TRBJ2-1, the V gene TRBV7-9, with D perhaps TRBD1 (6 bases). This CDR3 has 16 residues. V was pared by 5 bases and J by 5 bases, with 19 bases between. The V gene's germline CDR1 is SEHNR and CDR2 FQNEAQ (reference sequence). The CDR3 sequence: CASSARGTLSDNEQFF. The CDR3 nucleotides read TGTGCCAGCAGCGCACGAGGGACATTAAGTGACAATGAGCAGTTCTTC.

This rearrangement joins TRBV4-1 to TRBJ2-7, with TRBD2 matching over 10 bases. The V segment lost 2 bases and the J segment 3 bases; nucleotides outside the gene matches: 4. This CDR3 is built from 15 residues. Germline lookup yields CDR1 MGHRA and CDR2 YSYEKL. The CDR3 here is CASSQIAGGDYEQYF. CDR3 DNA: TGCGCCAGCAGCCAAATAGCGGGAGGTGACTACGAGCAGTACTTC.

A note on this clone: Within the sample, other DNA sequences also encode this same CDR3. This sequence joins TRBV27 and TRBJ2-2; TRBD2 aligns across 9 bases. J gave up 4 bases and V 6 bases, and 15 bases lay outside the gene matches. The CDR3 spans 18 residues. The germline CDR1 and CDR2 sequences are MNHEY and SMNVEV (reference sequence). CDR3 in amino acids: CASSQGRGAGGGTGELFF. The CDR3 DNA reads as TGTGCCAGCAGCCAGGGAAGGGGCGCGGGAGGGGGCACCGGGGAGCTGTTTTTT.

This sequence joins TRBV7-9 and TRBJ2-7; 8 bases agree with TRBD2. This CDR3 is 17 amino acids long. Germline trimming cut 3 bases from V and 6 bases from J; bases unmatched to any gene: 16. The V gene's germline CDR1 is SEHNR and CDR2 FQNEAQ (reference sequence). The CDR3 sequence: CASSFRGGGPTASEQYF. DNA of the CDR3: TGTGCCAGCAGCTTCAGGGGCGGGGGGCCGACTGCCAGCGAGCAGTACTTC.

The rearrangement links TRBV7-6 to TRBJ2-1; D is unclear. V lost 1 base and J 0 bases, leaving 10 bases between the germline ends. There are 16 residues in the CDR3. CDR1 SGHVS and CDR2 FNYEAQ come from the germline V gene. This CDR3 reads CASSLDVADSYNEQFF. For the CDR3, the DNA is TGTGCCAGCAGCTTAGATGTGGCTGACTCCTACAATGAGCAGTTCTTC.

CDR3 sequence reads: CASSFRVRLAGSSYEQYF. Here the CDR3 DNA reads TGTGCCAGCAGCTTTCGGGTGCGGCTAGCGGGGAGCTCCTACGAGCAGTACTTC. The V gene is TRBV11-2, the J gene TRBJ2-7, with 9 bases aligning to TRBD2. The V segment lost 3 bases and the J segment 0 bases; nucleotides outside the gene matches: 12. CDR1 and CDR2 from the germline V gene are SGHAT and FQNNGV. CDR3 length: 18 amino acids.

The chain recombines TRBV18 with TRBJ2-1, with a possible D match to TRBD2 (6 bases). Trimming removed 3 bases at V and 6 bases at J, with 9 bases between. Germline V gene lookup returns CDR1 KGHSH and CDR2 LQKENI. This CDR3 is built from 13 residues. CDR3 sequence reads: CASSPRRGNEQFF. In DNA form, the CDR3 reads TGTGCCAGCTCACCTAGGCGGGGCAATGAGCAGTTCTTC.

This rearrangement joins TRBV27 to TRBJ2-1, with 7 bases fitting TRBD1. This CDR3 region has 15 residues. Germline V gene lookup returns CDR1 MNHEY and CDR2 SMNVEV (reference sequence). With 6 bases clipped from V and 4 bases from J, the junction kept 9 bases outside the gene matches. As DNA, the CDR3 is TGTGCCAGCAGCCCCGGGACAGAGGCATACAATGAGCAGTTCTTC. Its protein is CASSPGTEAYNEQFF.

The CDR3 DNA is TGCGCCAGCAGCCAAGGACCCGGGAGGTATCTCGAGCAGTACTTC. As protein: CASSQGPGRYLEQYF. The chain carries TRBV4-1 and TRBJ2-7; 7 bases map to TRBD2. Trimming removed 1 base from V and 6 bases from J; junction bases left unmatched: 9. CDR1 MGHRA and CDR2 YSYEKL come from the germline V gene. CDR3 length: 15 amino acids.

The rearrangement joins TRBV9 to TRBJ2-6; D might be TRBD1 or TRBD2, each matching 5 bases. The germline V gene encodes CDR1 SGDLS and CDR2 YYNGEE. The CDR3 contains 17 residues. With 4 bases removed from V and 1 base from J, the gap between germline ends came to 15 bases. The CDR3: CASSLSGTRSGANVLTF. In DNA form, the CDR3 reads TGTGCCAGCAGCTTATCAGGGACGAGGTCTGGGGCCAACGTCCTGACTTTC.

This clone was counted between two and nine times. The chain carries TRBV4-1 and TRBJ2-1; 8 nucleotides align to TRBD2. Germline CDR1 is MGHRA and CDR2 is YSYEKL. The CDR3 length is 17 residues. V lost 0 bases and J lost 0; bases outside the gene matches: 4. The CDR3, as DNA: TGCGCCAGCAGCCAAGATATACGGGAGGGCTCCTACAATGAGCAGTTCTTC. Translating gives CASSQDIREGSYNEQFF.

This sequence joins TRBV2 and TRBJ2-3; TRBD2 might be the D (6 bases). Germline V lookup: CDR1 SNHLY, CDR2 FYNNEI. The length of the CDR3 is 17 residues. V was pared by 3 bases and J by 1 base, with 17 bases between. For the CDR3, the DNA is TGTGCCAGCAGTGAGCGCGGGCGAGCGGGCGGCACAGATACGCAGTATTTT. Translating it yields CASSERGRAGGTDTQYF.